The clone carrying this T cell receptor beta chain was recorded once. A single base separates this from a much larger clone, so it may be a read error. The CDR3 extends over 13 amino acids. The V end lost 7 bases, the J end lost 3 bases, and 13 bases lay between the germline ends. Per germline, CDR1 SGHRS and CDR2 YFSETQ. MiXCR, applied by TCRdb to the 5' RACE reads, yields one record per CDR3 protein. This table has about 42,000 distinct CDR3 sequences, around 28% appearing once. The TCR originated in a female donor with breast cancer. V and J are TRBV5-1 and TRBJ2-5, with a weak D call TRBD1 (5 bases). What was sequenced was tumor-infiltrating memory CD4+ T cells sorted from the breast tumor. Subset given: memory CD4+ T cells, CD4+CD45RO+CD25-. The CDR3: CASGPTDKETQYF. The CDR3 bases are TGCGCCAGCGGCCCGACAGATAAAGAGACCCAGTACTTC.